This TCR beta chain is from a study of T-cell reconstitution after alpha-beta-depleted transplantation in children. Study outcomes and limitations: Alpha-beta T cells present about two months after transplant were reported to originate from several hundred expanded graft clones. Recipient T cells and thymic progenitors that survived were the source of the high TCRbeta diversity seen at day 60 in some patients. T-cell counts and diversity at one year post-transplant came mainly from newly produced T cells.

Germline assignment: CDR1 LNHDA and CDR2 SQIVND (reference sequence). Germline trimming cut 4 bases from V and 2 bases from J; bases unmatched to any gene: 18. This CDR3 has 19 amino acids. Unique molecular identifiers were used in preparing the TCRbeta library. TCRdb itself ran the PCR reads through MiXCR, one entry per CDR3 protein. This table holds hundreds of thousands of distinct CDR3 sequences, over 10% found once. This clonotype appeared a few times. What it binds is unknown. The V gene is TRBV19, the J gene TRBJ2-3; 7 nucleotides agree with TRBD1. This receptor was identified in a male patient aged 5 to 17 who had a stem cell transplant for acute myeloid leukemia, so the T cells may come from the graft donor. The sequencing here drew on PBMCs, mostly from graft donor cells, taken 360 days after TCRalphabeta/CD19-depleted stem cell transplant. The CDR3: CASSRKGGRDGYYTDTQYF. CDR3 bases: TGTGCCAGTAGTAGAAAAGGGGGCCGGGACGGATATTACACAGATACGCAGTATTTT.